The 20 T cell receptor beta chains presented below share a single source sample, sequenced in a study of CD8+ T cells in alopecia areata. Following RNA extraction, reverse transcription yielded cDNA that acted as the sequencing template. TCRdb keeps only in-frame clones here, not all; method: immunoSEQ multiplex PCR. The sample includes around 120,000 clones, more than 30% of them seen just once. Source material: CD4+ T cells sorted from blood. These receptors came from a human donor with alopecia areata.

The chain combines TRBV5-1 with TRBJ2-3; 9 bases are shared with TRBD1. This CDR3 spans 13 amino acids. Germline CDR1 reads SGHRS; CDR2 reads YFSETQ. The V and J ends lost 7 bases and 4 bases, in that order; junction bases with no gene match: 4. The CDR3 DNA follows: TGCGCCAGCCGGGACAGGGAGGCAGATACGCAGTATTTT. It translates to CASRDREADTQYF.

The chain is built from TRBV5-1 and TRBJ2-5, with D unresolved. V dropped 4 bases and J dropped 3 bases, with 13 bases sitting between them. This CDR3 has 14 amino acids. Germline CDR1 is SGHRS and CDR2 is YFSETQ. The CDR3 nucleotides are TGCGCCAGCAGCGCCGTAAACAAGGAAGAGACCCAGTACTTC. Translated, it gives CASSAVNKEETQYF.

The chain uses TRBV7-8 and TRBJ2-1; TRBD2 matches at 8 bases. With 5 bases clipped from V and 6 bases from J, the junction kept 9 bases outside the gene matches. This CDR3 has 15 residues. CDR1 and CDR2 (germline): SGHVS, FQNEAQ. The CDR3 reads CASSPSGSSSNEQFF. The CDR3 DNA reads as TGTGCCAGCAGCCCCAGCGGGAGCAGCAGCAATGAGCAGTTCTTC. Full variable domain (outside the CDR3, taken from reference TRBV7-8 and TRBJ2-1): GAGVSQSPRYKVAKRGQDVALRCDPISGHVSLFWYQQALGQGPEFLTYFQNEAQLDKSGLPSDRFFAERPEGSVSTLKIQRTQQEDSAVYLCASSPSGSSSNEQFFGPGTRLTVL.

This clone came up a few times. In DNA form, the CDR3 reads TGCGCCAGCAGCCTGCCGAGACAGGGTGCAGCTTTCTTT. This sequence encodes CASSLPRQGAAFF. J is TRBJ1-1 and V is TRBV4-1; 7 bases fit TRBD1. The junction had 9 bases not matched to a gene; V was cut back by 4 bases and J by 10 bases. CDR3 size: 13 residues. CDR1 and CDR2 from the germline V gene are MGHRA and YSYEKL.

For the CDR3, the DNA is TGCAGCGTGGCAGGGGGCTTTAACTATGGCTACACCTTC. It codes for CSVAGGFNYGYTF. This chain connects TRBV29-1 to TRBJ1-2, with 8 bases fitting TRBD1. This CDR3 contains 13 residues. The V and J ends lost 6 bases and 1 base, in that order; junction bases with no gene match: 4. Germline CDR1 reads SQVTM; CDR2 reads ANQGSEA.

J is TRBJ2-3 and V is TRBV29-1; no firm D call. Germline CDR1 reads SQVTM; CDR2 reads ANQGSEA. The CDR3 spans 12 residues. V shed 3 bases and J shed 0 bases, with 4 bases lying between them. The DNA for the CDR3 is TGCAGCGTTGATCCTAGCACAGATACGCAGTATTTT. Its translation is CSVDPSTDTQYF.

This chain connects TRBV5-1 to TRBJ2-5; D possibly corresponds to TRBD2 (7 bases). Trimming took off 2 bases at V and 2 bases at J, with 10 bases between the two ends. Germline CDR1 reads SGHRS; CDR2 reads YFSETQ. The CDR3 spans 14 residues. The CDR3 protein is CASSFRGAQETQYF. Written as DNA, the CDR3 is TGCGCCAGCAGCTTCCGGGGGGCGCAAGAGACCCAGTACTTC.

This clone was seen more than once but under ten times. The chain combines TRBV30 with TRBJ2-7, with D possibly TRBD1 on 5 matching bases. Germline CDR1 reads GTSNPN; CDR2 reads SVGIG (reference sequence). V lost 2 bases and J lost 7, with 15 bases in between. There are 13 residues in the CDR3. The CDR3 region is CAWSSQGLLEQYF. In nucleotides, the CDR3 is TGTGCCTGGAGTTCCCAGGGTTTATTGGAGCAGTACTTC. Drawing the rest from reference TRBV30 and TRBJ2-7, the complete variable domain is SQTIHQWPATLVQPVGSPLSLECTVEGTSNPNLYWYRQAAGRGLQLLFYSVGIGQISSEVPQNLSASRPQDRQFILSSKKLLLSDSGFYLCAWSSQGLLEQYFGPGTRLTVT.

This clone has only a few counts. The gene calls are TRBV5-1 and TRBJ2-5, with unresolved D. The CDR3 consists of 15 residues. V was cut by 0 bases and J by 2 bases, with 11 bases left in between. Germline CDR1 reads SGHRS; CDR2 reads YFSETQ. The CDR3: CASSLAYAPQETQYF. In DNA, the CDR3 is TGCGCCAGCAGCTTGGCCTATGCACCTCAAGAGACCCAGTACTTC.

This chain links TRBV5-6 with TRBJ1-4; no firm D call. This CDR3 contains 13 residues. V lost 4 bases and J lost 11, with 15 bases in between. CDR1 and CDR2 (germline): SGHDT, YYEEEE. The DNA for the CDR3 is TGTGCCAGCAGCCCGGCCGATCGCGGTAAACTGTTTTTT. Protein: CASSPADRGKLFF.

This rearrangement joins TRBV28 to TRBJ2-2, with unresolved D. The CDR3 runs to 12 residues. Trimming stripped 10 bases from V and 4 bases from J, with 10 bases between. The germline CDR1 and CDR2 sequences are MDHEN and SYDVKM. The CDR3 reads CATHVGTGELFF. The DNA for the CDR3 is TGTGCCACCCACGTCGGCACCGGGGAGCTGTTTTTT.

The table lists this clone with a few counts. The CDR3 here is CASSRWRSTDTQYF. The CDR3, as DNA: TGTGCCAGCAGCCGCTGGCGGAGCACAGATACGCAGTATTTT. V and J are TRBV7-2 and TRBJ2-3; D gene unclear. Germline lookup yields CDR1 SGHTA and CDR2 FQGNSA. The germline V and J ends were trimmed by 5 bases and 0 bases, with 9 bases remaining between them. The CDR3 is 14 residues long.

This clone has more than one count but fewer than ten. The chain combines TRBV6-5 with TRBJ1-1; 9 bases are shared with TRBD1. V dropped 7 bases and J dropped 10; count of bases not matched to a gene: 10. The germline V gene has CDR1 MNHEY and CDR2 SVGAGI. This CDR3 comprises 13 residues. The chain's CDR3 is CASTRTGARRAFF. For the CDR3, the DNA is TGTGCCAGCACCCGGACAGGGGCGCGTCGAGCTTTCTTT.

This clone was counted only a few times. The V call is TRBV15, the J call TRBJ1-2, with unresolved D. V was clipped by 1 base and J by 5 bases, with 14 bases between them. The germline CDR1 and CDR2 sequences are LNHNV and YYDKDF (reference sequence). The CDR3 is 15 residues long. CDR3 nucleotides: TGTGCCACCAGCAGAGTGATGGAGGGTGGGTATGGCTACACCTTC. This translates into CATSRVMEGGYGYTF.

This clone was recorded a few times. The J gene is TRBJ1-3, the V gene TRBV29-1, with D possibly matching TRBD1 (6 bases). Looked up from germline, CDR1 is SQVTM and CDR2 is ANQGSEA. This CDR3 is 22 amino acids long. Between the trimmed V and J ends, which lost 5 bases and 0 bases, there was a span of 35 bases. The CDR3 loop reads CSVWAQLGWCISWTDSGNTIYF. DNA of the CDR3: TGCAGCGTTTGGGCCCAGCTTGGGTGGTGTATCTCTTGGACAGACTCTGGAAACACCATATATTTT.

This clone came up a few times. The genes are TRBV9 and TRBJ2-7; D may be TRBD1 (6 bases). CDR1 and CDR2 from the germline V gene are SGDLS and YYNGEE. The CDR3 is 14 residues long. V was trimmed by 1 base and J by 6 bases, leaving 14 bases between them. DNA for the CDR3: TGTGCCAGCAGCGTACAGCAGGGGAGTAGCGAGCAGTACTTC. Translated: CASSVQQGSSEQYF.

This chain links TRBV30 with TRBJ1-2; possibly TRBD1 for D (5 bases). CDR3 size: 14 residues. The germline V gene encodes CDR1 GTSNPN and CDR2 SVGIG (reference sequence). V was clipped by 3 bases and J by 6 bases, with 17 bases between them. DNA for the CDR3: TGTGCCTGGAGGACCGTGGGGCACAACGATGGCTACACCTTC. It encodes CAWRTVGHNDGYTF. The whole variable domain, remainder taken from reference TRBV30 and TRBJ1-2, is SQTIHQWPATLVQPVGSPLSLECTVEGTSNPNLYWYRQAAGRGLQLLFYSVGIGQISSEVPQNLSASRPQDRQFILSSKKLLLSDSGFYLCAWRTVGHNDGYTFGSGTRLTVV.

V and J are TRBV28 and TRBJ2-5; no definite D call. Germline V gene sequence: CDR1 MDHEN, CDR2 SYDVKM. Between the trimmed V and J ends, which lost 5 bases and 2 bases, there was a span of 9 bases. This CDR3 spans 13 amino acids. The DNA of the CDR3 is TGTGCCAGCAGTCGACACAGTCAAGAGACCCAGTACTTC. This encodes CASSRHSQETQYF. The full variable domain, completed using reference TRBV28 and TRBJ2-5, is DVKVTQSSRYLVKRTGEKVFLECVQDMDHENMFWYRQDPGLGLRLIYFSYDVKMKEKGDIPEGYSVSREKKERFSLILESASTNQTSMYLCASSRHSQETQYFGPGTRLLVL.

About this clone itself: One end of the junction is discordant with germline, which a read error may explain. The chain combines TRBV5-1 with TRBJ2-1; the D gene is possibly TRBD2 (6 bases). The germline CDR1 and CDR2 sequences are SGHRS and YFSETQ. This CDR3 spans 13 amino acids. CDR3 protein: CASSSDYYNEQFF. CDR3 sequence (DNA): TGTGCCAGCAGCTCGGACTACTACAATGAGCAGTTCTTC.

V usage is TRBV7-6 and J usage is TRBJ2-7, with D tentatively TRBD2 (6 bases). The CDR3 runs to 16 residues. Germline V gives CDR1 SGHVS, CDR2 FNYEAQ. V lost 1 base, J lost 0 bases, and 13 bases lay in between. The CDR3 nucleotides read TGTGCCAGCAGCTTAGAGCCTGCGGGGAGCTCCTACGAGCAGTACTTC. As protein: CASSLEPAGSSYEQYF. The variable domain in full, completed from reference TRBV7-6 and TRBJ2-7, reads GAGVSQSPRYKVTKRGQDVALRCDPISGHVSLYWYRQALGQGPEFLTYFNYEAQQDKSGLPNDRFSAERPEGSISTLTIQRTEQRDSAMYRCASSLEPAGSSYEQYFGPGTRLTVT.